This T cell receptor beta chain is drawn from a study of blood T cell repertoires in COVID-19. Study summary: The study drew acute and convalescent COVID-19 samples from the United States, Italy and Spain. Nucleic acid was either cDNA or gDNA, and it came from T cells, B-cell-depleted T cells, or PBMCs.

This CDR3 is built from 16 residues. Germline V gives CDR1 SEHNR, CDR2 FQNEAQ (reference sequence). Trimming pared 1 base from V and 0 bases from J, leaving 12 bases between. Per the authors' pipeline: The assay estimated nucleated cells by amplifying reference gene primers. The repertoire was sequenced with immunoSEQ multiplex PCR; TCRdb's copy has only in-frame clones and lacks some. Clone size and V and J calls were adopted from that table, with D and trimming inferred from the DNA. The data contain some 120,000 clones, 90% of them seen just once; the ten biggest clones take up 1.8%. This TCR was sampled from a human donor with active COVID-19. The donor label of this sample is uncertain. The J gene is TRBJ1-1, the V gene TRBV7-9; D gene ambiguous. Sequencing was carried out using peripheral blood. The CDR3 coding sequence is TGTGCCAGCAGCTTAGAACAGACCCACATGAACACTGAAGCTTTCTTT. Amino acid sequence: CASSLEQTHMNTEAFF.